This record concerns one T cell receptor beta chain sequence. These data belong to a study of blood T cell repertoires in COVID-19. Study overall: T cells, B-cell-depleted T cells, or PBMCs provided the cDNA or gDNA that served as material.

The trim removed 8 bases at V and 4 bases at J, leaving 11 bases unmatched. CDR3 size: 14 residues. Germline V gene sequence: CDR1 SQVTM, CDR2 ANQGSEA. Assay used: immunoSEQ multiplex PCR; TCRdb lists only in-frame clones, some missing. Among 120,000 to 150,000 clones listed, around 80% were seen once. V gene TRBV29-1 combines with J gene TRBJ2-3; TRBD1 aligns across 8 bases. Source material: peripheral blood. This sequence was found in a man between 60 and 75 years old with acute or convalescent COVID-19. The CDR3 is CSSTDRAGADTQYF. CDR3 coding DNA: TGCAGCTCAACGGACAGGGCAGGGGCAGATACGCAGTATTTT.